This T cell receptor beta chain was recovered during a study of tumour-infiltrating T cells in Burkitt lymphoma (dated by TCRdb to about 2020). In terms of the full investigation: TCR repertoire data were compared against clinical outcome, and productive clonality predicted overall survival and progression-free survival independently of established prognostic factors such as age at diagnosis.

V and J lose 1 base and 0 bases, and a span of 7 bases separates them. For CDR1 and CDR2, the germline V gene (reference sequence) lists LNHDA and SQIVND. From cysteine to phenylalanine, the CDR3 is 16 amino acids long. Left in the record is the CDR3 DNA by itself, 48 bases read in frame from the first base. As for this clone: No antigen is known for it. No base quality values were provided; no much bigger clone lies one nucleotide off.

Preparation of the library involved the immunoSEQ multiplex PCR assay. Here the immuneACCESS table is served through TCRdb, limited to in-frame sequences with V and J called. Missing clones are a known gap in these copies; in checked studies unresolved V genes cover under half, and the rest lacks a known reason. This sample holds 13,000 or so clones; around 86% were observed only once. Approximately 1.5% of the sample is in the top ten clones. In this chain, TRBV19 is recombined with TRBJ2-6, with the D gene uncertain. The specimen sequenced was tumor tissue. The origin of this receptor is a human donor with diffuse large B-cell lymphoma. The CDR3 protein: CASSIGLFSGANVLTF. The DNA sequence is given as TGTGCCAGTAGTATAGGGCTATTCTCTGGGGCCAACGTCCTGACTTTC.